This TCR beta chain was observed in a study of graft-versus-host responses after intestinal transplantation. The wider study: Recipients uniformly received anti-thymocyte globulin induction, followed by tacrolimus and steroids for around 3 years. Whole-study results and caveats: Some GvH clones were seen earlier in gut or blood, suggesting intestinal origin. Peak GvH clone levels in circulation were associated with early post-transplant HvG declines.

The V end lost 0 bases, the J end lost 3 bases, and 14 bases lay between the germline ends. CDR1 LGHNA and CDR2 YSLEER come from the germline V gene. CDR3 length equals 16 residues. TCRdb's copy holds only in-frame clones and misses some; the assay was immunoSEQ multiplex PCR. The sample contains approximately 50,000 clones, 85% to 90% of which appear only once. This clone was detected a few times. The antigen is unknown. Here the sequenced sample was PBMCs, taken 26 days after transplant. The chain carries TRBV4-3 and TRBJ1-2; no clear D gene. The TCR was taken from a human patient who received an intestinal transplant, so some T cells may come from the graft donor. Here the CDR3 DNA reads TGCGCCAGCAGCCAAGATCTGGGGAGGTTCTACTATGGCTACACCTTC. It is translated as CASSQDLGRFYYGYTF.